Below are 18 T cell receptor beta chains sequenced from a single sample in a study of T cell responses to AZD1222 COVID-19 vaccine (dated by TCRdb to the early 2020s). Receptor libraries were prepared by the immunoSEQ multiplex PCR assay. Not all clones reach the TCRdb copy of this immuneACCESS table, which keeps in-frame sequences only. Checked studies attribute under half of the gap to unresolved V genes and leave the rest unexplained. Here the sample has 100,000 to 150,000 clones; around 92% occur a single time. Under 2% of the sample rests with the top ten. This specimen's time point label, interpreted: about 28 days (+/-7) after the second vaccine dose. The source material was peripheral blood, sampled 28 days after the second AZD1222 dose. Receptors originate from an adult who received the AZD1222 COVID-19 vaccine.

This chain connects TRBV7-9 to TRBJ2-7, with D possibly TRBD2 on 7 matching bases. The CDR3 runs to 15 residues. V dropped 5 bases and J dropped 6 bases, with 20 bases sitting between them. Germline assignment: CDR1 SEHNR and CDR2 FQNEAQ (reference sequence). CDR3 loop: CASSAWGGRKGEQYF. CDR3 nucleotides: TGTGCCAGCAGCGCCTGGGGGGGCCGAAAGGGCGAGCAGTACTTC.

The chain links TRBV6-5 to TRBJ1-1, with 10 bases aligning to TRBD1. Germline CDR1 is MNHEY and CDR2 is SVGAGI. The CDR3 length is 13 residues. The V gene end was trimmed by 6 bases and the J gene end by 5 bases; junction bases not matched to a gene: 3. CDR3 coding DNA: TGTGCCAGCAGACGACAGGGGGCGACTGAAGCTTTCTTT. It translates to CASRRQGATEAFF.

This clone was counted a few times. V usage is TRBV30 and J usage is TRBJ2-2; 8 bases align to TRBD2. In germline, CDR1 is GTSNPN, CDR2 SVGIG (reference sequence). V lost 1 base to trimming and J lost 2 bases; unmatched junction nucleotides: 6. This CDR3 has 16 amino acids. CDR3 region: CAWSGVAGTNTGELFF. CDR3 nucleotides: TGTGCCTGGAGTGGGGTAGCGGGGACCAACACCGGGGAGCTGTTTTTT.

The rearrangement joins TRBV27 to TRBJ1-1; maybe TRBD1 (6 bases). V lost 1 base and J lost 7, with 16 bases in between. This CDR3 spans 15 amino acids. The germline gives CDR1 MNHEY, CDR2 SMNVEV (reference sequence). The CDR3: CASSLLGGRDSEAFF. The DNA for the CDR3 is TGTGCCAGCAGTTTATTGGGGGGGCGGGATAGTGAAGCTTTCTTT.

This chain joins TRBV5-1 and TRBJ2-3; weak D call: TRBD1 (5 bases). The V end lost 4 bases, the J end lost 2 bases, and 8 bases lay between the germline ends. Germline values: CDR1 SGHRS, CDR2 YFSETQ. The CDR3 extends over 13 amino acids. DNA for the CDR3: TGCGCCAGCAGCGCACAGGCCACAGATACGCAGTATTTT. Amino acids: CASSAQATDTQYF.

The V gene is TRBV5-5, the J gene TRBJ2-3; perhaps TRBD1 as D (6 bases). Germline CDR1 reads SGHKS; CDR2 reads YYEKEE (reference sequence). Trimming cost V 1 base and J 0 bases, with 15 bases left between them. This CDR3 is 17 amino acids long. The CDR3 DNA reads as TGTGCCAGCAGCTTGCCCATTACAGGGTCGAGCACAGATACGCAGTATTTT. Its protein is CASSLPITGSSTDTQYF.

The chain is built from TRBV21-1 and TRBJ1-1. TRBV21-1 is annotated as a pseudogene. The CDR3 contains 12 residues. CDR3: CASSKGGTEAFF. The CDR3 DNA sequence: TGTGCCAGCAGCAAAGGGGGTACTGAAGCTTTCTTT.

J is TRBJ1-6 and V is TRBV6-6, with TRBD1 as a possible D gene (5 bases). V lost 5 bases and J lost 0, with 14 bases in between. CDR1 and CDR2 from the germline V gene are MNHNY and SVGAGI (reference sequence). The CDR3 is made up of 17 amino acids. This CDR3 reads CASSPTVRSSYNSPLHF. The CDR3 coding sequence is TGTGCCAGCAGTCCGACAGTAAGGAGCTCCTATAATTCACCCCTCCACTTT.

V usage is TRBV20-1 and J usage is TRBJ2-6, with a tentative D call TRBD1 (5 bases). The CDR3 has 14 residues. Trimming shortened V by 3 bases and J by 1 base, and 7 bases separated the two germline ends. The germline V gene encodes CDR1 DFQATT and CDR2 SNEGSKA (reference sequence). In nucleotides, the CDR3 is TGCAGTGCTAGTGGGGCGTCTGGGGCCAACGTCCTGACTTTC. The encoded protein is CSASGASGANVLTF.

V usage is TRBV18 and J usage is TRBJ2-1; perhaps D is TRBD1 or TRBD2 (5 bases each). The CDR3 has 15 amino acids. CDR1 KGHSH and CDR2 LQKENI come from the germline V gene. Trimming left V 6 bases short and J 6 bases short, with 18 bases between. The CDR3 loop is CASSPSGSGRNEQFF. CDR3 nucleotides: TGTGCCAGCTCTCCCTCCGGCTCGGGGCGCAATGAGCAGTTCTTC.

This clone has only a few counts. The chain joins TRBV5-5 to TRBJ1-1; D ambiguous. Trimming removed 2 bases at V and 2 bases at J, with 7 bases between. The germline CDR1 and CDR2 sequences are SGHKS and YYEKEE (reference sequence). This CDR3 is 13 amino acids long. This CDR3 is CASSLDINTEAFF. The DNA of the CDR3 is TGTGCCAGCAGCTTAGACATTAACACTGAAGCTTTCTTT.

Concerning this clone itself: Other nucleotide sequences from this sample produce the same CDR3. The chain is built from TRBV5-1 and TRBJ1-3; a weak D match, TRBD1 (5 bases). Germline V gives CDR1 SGHRS, CDR2 YFSETQ. The length of the CDR3 is 15 residues. Trimming took off 4 bases at V and 0 bases at J, with 11 bases between the two ends. CDR3 in amino acids: CASSPGTASGNTIYF. In DNA, the CDR3 is TGCGCCAGCAGCCCCGGGACGGCCTCTGGAAACACCATATATTTT.

The chain is built from TRBV30 and TRBJ2-1, with D perhaps TRBD2 (6 bases). CDR1 is GTSNPN and CDR2 is SVGIG in the germline V gene (reference sequence). Trimming shortened V by 2 bases and J by 2 bases, and 10 bases separated the two germline ends. The CDR3 is 14 residues long. In DNA form, the CDR3 reads TGTGCCTGGAGTTCCCGGGAGACCTACAATGAGCAGTTCTTC. Its protein product is CAWSSRETYNEQFF.

This rearrangement joins TRBV7-2 to TRBJ2-2, with TRBD2 identical over 7 bases. Losses at the gene ends were 0 bases for V and 0 bases for J; bases not matched to a gene: 1. The CDR3 extends over 16 amino acids. The germline V gene encodes CDR1 SGHTA and CDR2 FQGNSA. In nucleotides, the CDR3 is TGTGCCAGCAGCTTAGCGCTAGCGGCGAACACCGGGGAGCTGTTTTTT. Translated: CASSLALAANTGELFF.

This clone was recorded a few times. The chain employs TRBV6-5 and TRBJ2-3; 7 nucleotides match TRBD2. CDR1 and CDR2 (germline): MNHEY, SVGAGI. This CDR3 contains 15 residues. Trimming removed 2 bases from V and 5 bases from J; junction bases left unmatched: 7. CDR3 DNA sequence: TGTGCCAGCAGTTACGGGGCGGGAGTTGTAGATACGCAGTATTTT. The encoded protein is CASSYGAGVVDTQYF.

The CDR3 bases are TGCAGCGTTGGCCTGGGGCCAGGGGATAGCAATCAGCCCCAGCATTTT. Translated, it gives CSVGLGPGDSNQPQHF. This chain connects TRBV29-1 to TRBJ1-5; D might be TRBD1 (6 bases). The length of the CDR3 is 16 residues. V lost 4 bases and J 0 bases, leaving 16 bases between the germline ends. CDR1 is SQVTM and CDR2 is ANQGSEA in the germline V gene.

A few counts support this clone. The chain couples TRBV10-2 to TRBJ2-5; no definite D call. The CDR3 has 13 amino acids. Trimming took 5 bases from V and 4 from J, leaving 11 bases between them. The germline V gene encodes CDR1 WSHSY and CDR2 SAAADI. As DNA, the CDR3 is TGCGCCAGCAGTCTTCCGCCGCTAGAGACCCAGTACTTC. Amino acids: CASSLPPLETQYF.

The chain links TRBV30 to TRBJ1-1; D is unresolved. V lost 0 bases, J lost 1 base, and 12 bases lay in between. The CDR3 length is 15 residues. From germline, CDR1 is GTSNPN and CDR2 SVGIG (reference sequence). The CDR3 here is CAWSVLVRWNTEAFF. The CDR3 coding sequence is TGTGCCTGGAGTGTACTTGTCAGGTGGAACACTGAAGCTTTCTTT.